Listed below are T cell receptor beta chains from one sample, sequenced in a study of cytomegalovirus exposure and HLA in healthy donors. Measured with immunoSEQ multiplex PCR; TCRdb has only the in-frame clones, and not every one. This sample has 180,000 or so clones, with around nine tenths found just once. The sample was PBMCs. The receptors shown here come from a man aged 30-40 years in good health and CMV-seropositive. CDR3s include the opening cysteine and the closing phenylalanine or tryptophan. A D gene is named only where the DNA matches it firmly. Some rows mark clone size as missing; the rest say once, few, many or name a class of expanded clone.

cdr3_length: 15
clone_size: NA
j_call: TRBJ2-7
d_call: TRBD1
v_call: TRBV6-5
cdr3_aa: CASSSSGTGAYEQYF
cdr3_nt: TGTGCCAGCAGTTCCTCCGGGACAGGAGCCTACGAGCAGTACTTC

cdr3_length: 16
clone_size: NA
j_call: TRBJ2-7
d_call: TRBD1
v_call: TRBV10-3
cdr3_aa: CAITREGDRVSYEQYF
cdr3_nt: TGTGCCATCACCAGGGAGGGGGACAGGGTCTCCTACGAGCAGTACTTC

cdr3_length: 16
clone_size: NA
j_call: TRBJ1-6
d_call: TRBD1
v_call: TRBV9
cdr3_aa: CASSLGQSSYNSPLHF
cdr3_nt: TGTGCCAGCAGCCTGGGACAGAGCTCCTATAATTCACCCCTCCACTTT

cdr3_length: 16
clone_size: NA
j_call: TRBJ2-3
d_call: TRBD2
v_call: TRBV5-4
cdr3_aa: CASSFRLAGATDTQYF
cdr3_nt: TGTGCCAGCAGCTTCCGACTAGCGGGGGCCACAGATACGCAGTATTTT

cdr3_length: 14
clone_size: NA
j_call: TRBJ1-5
d_call: NA
v_call: TRBV19
cdr3_aa: CASSIEGHIQPQHF
cdr3_nt: TGTGCCAGTAGTATTGAGGGACATATTCAGCCCCAGCATTTT

cdr3_length: 10
clone_size: NA
j_call: TRBJ2-7
d_call: NA
v_call: TRBV29-1
cdr3_aa: CSVVGAEVYF
cdr3_nt: TGCAGCGTTGTAGGGGCCGAGGTGTACTTC

cdr3_length: 14
clone_size: NA
j_call: TRBJ2-5
d_call: NA
v_call: TRBV5-1
cdr3_aa: CASSLEGRQETQYF
cdr3_nt: TGCGCCAGCAGCTTGGAGGGGAGGCAAGAGACCCAGTACTTC

cdr3_length: 12
clone_size: NA
j_call: TRBJ2-7
d_call: NA
v_call: TRBV5-1
cdr3_aa: CASSLEWGEQYF
cdr3_nt: TGCGCCAGCAGCTTGGAGTGGGGAGAGCAGTACTTC

cdr3_length: 13
clone_size: NA
j_call: TRBJ2-1
d_call: NA
v_call: TRBV25-1
cdr3_aa: CASSSDGLGEQFF
cdr3_nt: TGTGCCAGCAGTTCCGACGGCTTGGGTGAGCAGTTCTTC

cdr3_length: 14
clone_size: NA
j_call: TRBJ2-3
d_call: NA
v_call: TRBV5-1
cdr3_aa: CASSFIPLTDTQYF
cdr3_nt: TGCGCCAGCAGCTTTATTCCACTCACAGATACGCAGTATTTT

cdr3_length: 17
clone_size: few
j_call: TRBJ1-1
d_call: NA
v_call: TRBV27
cdr3_aa: CASSPSHPTDLVTEAFF
cdr3_nt: TGTGCCAGCAGTCCTAGCCATCCGACAGATTTAGTCACTGAAGCTTTCTTT

cdr3_length: 16
clone_size: NA
j_call: TRBJ2-7
d_call: NA
v_call: TRBV10-3
cdr3_aa: CAISDPGLGSSYEQYF
cdr3_nt: TGTGCCATCAGTGACCCCGGGCTAGGCAGCTCCTACGAGCAGTACTTC

cdr3_length: 14
clone_size: NA
j_call: TRBJ1-1
d_call: TRBD1
v_call: TRBV27
cdr3_aa: CASSLRGQGTEAFF
cdr3_nt: TGTGCCAGCAGTTTGAGGGGGCAGGGCACTGAAGCTTTCTTT

cdr3_length: 13
clone_size: NA
j_call: TRBJ2-7
d_call: TRBD2
v_call: TRBV27
cdr3_aa: CASSRLAGNEQYF
cdr3_nt: TGTGCCAGCAGTAGACTAGCGGGAAATGAGCAGTACTTC

cdr3_length: 15
clone_size: once
j_call: TRBJ2-1
d_call: TRBD2
v_call: TRBV19
cdr3_aa: CASSLGLGTYNEQFF
cdr3_nt: TGTGCCAGTAGTCTCGGACTAGGCACCTACAATGAGCAGTTCTTC

cdr3_length: 13
clone_size: NA
j_call: TRBJ1-1
d_call: NA
v_call: TRBV19
cdr3_aa: CASSIDLSLEAFF
cdr3_nt: TGTGCCAGTAGTATAGATCTAAGCTTGGAAGCTTTCTTT

cdr3_length: 13
clone_size: NA
j_call: TRBJ2-7
d_call: NA
v_call: TRBV9
cdr3_aa: CASSVGFGYEQYF
cdr3_nt: TGTGCCAGCAGCGTAGGATTCGGTTACGAGCAGTACTTC

cdr3_length: 10
clone_size: NA
j_call: TRBJ1-1
d_call: NA
v_call: TRBV20-1
cdr3_aa: CSARGWEAFF
cdr3_nt: TGCAGTGCTAGAGGATGGGAAGCTTTCTTT

cdr3_length: 15
clone_size: NA
j_call: TRBJ2-3
d_call: NA
v_call: TRBV11-3
cdr3_aa: CASSKLASGRDTQYF
cdr3_nt: TGTGCCAGCAGCAAGCTAGCGTCTGGGAGAGATACGCAGTATTTT

cdr3_length: 13
clone_size: NA
j_call: TRBJ1-6
d_call: NA
v_call: TRBV6-6
cdr3_aa: CASAAPPAAPLHF
cdr3_nt: TGTGCCAGCGCAGCACCCCCGGCAGCACCCCTCCACTTT

cdr3_length: 13
clone_size: NA
j_call: TRBJ1-6
d_call: TRBD1
v_call: TRBV19
cdr3_aa: CASTQGGNSPLHF
cdr3_nt: TGTGCCAGTACCCAGGGGGGAAATTCACCCCTCCACTTT

cdr3_length: 14
clone_size: NA
j_call: TRBJ2-1
d_call: NA
v_call: TRBV18
cdr3_aa: CASSLLGLRNEQFF
cdr3_nt: TGTGCCAGCTCTCTTTTGGGACTTCGGAATGAGCAGTTCTTC

cdr3_length: 16
clone_size: NA
j_call: TRBJ1-1
d_call: NA
v_call: TRBV7-2
cdr3_aa: CASSLAAGGGNTEAFF
cdr3_nt: TGTGCCAGCAGCTTAGCCGCGGGGGGTGGGAACACTGAAGCTTTCTTT

cdr3_length: 16
clone_size: NA
j_call: TRBJ2-1
d_call: NA
v_call: TRBV11-2
cdr3_aa: CASSLDLEPSYNEQFF
cdr3_nt: TGTGCCAGCAGCTTAGACCTAGAACCCTCCTACAATGAGCAGTTCTTC

cdr3_length: 17
clone_size: NA
j_call: TRBJ2-3
d_call: TRBD2
v_call: TRBV7-7
cdr3_aa: CASSFTPSGRIADTQYF
cdr3_nt: TGTGCTAGCAGCTTCACCCCTAGCGGGAGAATCGCAGATACGCAGTATTTT

cdr3_length: 13
clone_size: NA
j_call: TRBJ2-7
d_call: NA
v_call: TRBV7-7
cdr3_aa: CASSPYLGYEQYF
cdr3_nt: TGTGCCAGCAGCCCCTACCTGGGGTACGAGCAGTACTTC

cdr3_length: 14
clone_size: NA
j_call: TRBJ1-5
d_call: NA
v_call: TRBV6-5
cdr3_aa: CASSGGTENQPQHF
cdr3_nt: TGTGCCAGCAGTGGCGGGACTGAGAATCAGCCCCAGCATTTT

cdr3_length: 15
clone_size: NA
j_call: TRBJ2-3
d_call: TRBD1
v_call: TRBV5-4
cdr3_aa: CASSFLDRGVDTQYF
cdr3_nt: TGTGCCAGCAGCTTCCTAGACAGGGGAGTAGATACGCAGTATTTT

cdr3_length: 15
clone_size: NA
j_call: TRBJ1-2
d_call: NA
v_call: TRBV6-6
cdr3_aa: CASSYSGQGLDGYTF
cdr3_nt: TGTGCCAGCAGTTACTCGGGGCAGGGGCTTGATGGCTACACCTTC

cdr3_length: 13
clone_size: NA
j_call: TRBJ2-5
d_call: TRBD1
v_call: TRBV11-3
cdr3_aa: CASREGGSETQYF
cdr3_nt: TGTGCCAGCAGAGAAGGGGGCTCGGAGACCCAGTACTTC

cdr3_length: 15
clone_size: NA
j_call: TRBJ1-3
d_call: TRBD1
v_call: TRBV30
cdr3_aa: CAWREGRGLGNTIYF
cdr3_nt: TGTGCCTGGAGGGAGGGCAGGGGGCTTGGAAACACCATATATTTT

cdr3_length: 15
clone_size: NA
j_call: TRBJ2-7
d_call: TRBD2
v_call: TRBV9
cdr3_aa: CASSARLGTTGEQYF
cdr3_nt: TGTGCCAGCAGCGCCCGCCTTGGGACTACCGGCGAGCAGTACTTC

cdr3_length: 14
clone_size: NA
j_call: TRBJ2-6
d_call: NA
v_call: TRBV9
cdr3_aa: CASSSASGANVLTF
cdr3_nt: TGTGCCAGCAGCTCTGCCTCTGGGGCCAACGTCCTGACTTTC

cdr3_length: 11
clone_size: few
j_call: TRBJ1-5
d_call: NA
v_call: TRBV5-1
cdr3_aa: CASSLPQPQHF
cdr3_nt: TGCGCCAGCAGCTTGCCGCAGCCCCAGCATTTT

cdr3_length: 16
clone_size: few
j_call: TRBJ1-6
d_call: TRBD1
v_call: TRBV7-2
cdr3_aa: CASSLAATGTNSPLHF
cdr3_nt: TGTGCCAGCAGCTTAGCGGCGACAGGGACGAATTCACCCCTCCACTTT

cdr3_length: 13
clone_size: NA
j_call: TRBJ2-7
d_call: TRBD1
v_call: TRBV5-1
cdr3_aa: CASRGQGSYEQYF
cdr3_nt: TGCGCCAGCAGGGGACAGGGGAGCTACGAGCAGTACTTC

cdr3_length: 15
clone_size: NA
j_call: TRBJ2-3
d_call: NA
v_call: TRBV19
cdr3_aa: CASSESGFPTDTQYF
cdr3_nt: TGTGCCAGTAGCGAGTCGGGGTTTCCCACAGATACGCAGTATTTT

cdr3_length: 15
clone_size: NA
j_call: TRBJ2-7
d_call: TRBD1
v_call: TRBV6-1
cdr3_aa: CASSERDRGRWEQYF
cdr3_nt: TGTGCCAGCAGTGAAAGGGACAGGGGAAGGTGGGAGCAGTACTTC

cdr3_length: 13
clone_size: once
j_call: TRBJ1-2
d_call: NA
v_call: TRBV28
cdr3_aa: CASSSGRIYGYTF
cdr3_nt: TGTGCCAGCAGCTCGGGACGGATCTATGGCTACACCTTC

cdr3_length: 12
clone_size: NA
j_call: TRBJ2-6
d_call: NA
v_call: TRBV5-8
cdr3_aa: CASSSHLGVLTF
cdr3_nt: TGTGCCAGCAGCTCCCATCTAGGCGTCCTGACTTTC

cdr3_length: 17
clone_size: NA
j_call: TRBJ2-2
d_call: TRBD2
v_call: TRBV28
cdr3_aa: CASSFYLAGANTGELFF
cdr3_nt: TGTGCCAGCAGTTTTTATCTAGCGGGAGCGAACACCGGGGAGCTGTTTTTT

cdr3_length: 16
clone_size: few
j_call: TRBJ1-1
d_call: TRBD1
v_call: TRBV4-2
cdr3_aa: CASSPGGTEINTEAFF
cdr3_nt: TGTGCCAGCAGCCCCGGTGGGACAGAGATTAACACTGAAGCTTTCTTT

cdr3_length: 14
clone_size: NA
j_call: TRBJ2-7
d_call: NA
v_call: TRBV19
cdr3_aa: CASSIAGLAYEQYF
cdr3_nt: TGTGCCAGTAGTATCGCAGGACTGGCCTACGAGCAGTACTTC

cdr3_length: 13
clone_size: NA
j_call: TRBJ1-2
d_call: NA
v_call: TRBV27
cdr3_aa: CASSATVIYGYTF
cdr3_nt: TGTGCCAGCAGTGCAACAGTCATCTATGGCTACACCTTC

cdr3_length: 11
clone_size: NA
j_call: TRBJ2-7
d_call: NA
v_call: TRBV5-6
cdr3_aa: CASSLGYEQYF
cdr3_nt: TGTGCCAGCAGCTTGGGCTACGAGCAGTACTTC

cdr3_length: 16
clone_size: NA
j_call: TRBJ1-5
d_call: NA
v_call: TRBV19
cdr3_aa: CASSIRPGTSNQPQHF
cdr3_nt: TGTGCCAGTAGTATCCGTCCCGGGACTAGCAATCAGCCCCAGCATTTT

cdr3_length: 15
clone_size: once
j_call: TRBJ2-2
d_call: NA
v_call: TRBV5-6
cdr3_aa: CASRLRGSNTGELFF
cdr3_nt: TGTGCCAGCAGACTTAGGGGGTCGAACACCGGGGAGCTGTTTTTT

cdr3_length: 16
clone_size: NA
j_call: TRBJ1-4
d_call: TRBD1
v_call: TRBV28
cdr3_aa: CASRTGTGAVNEKLFF
cdr3_nt: TGTGCCAGCAGGACCGGGACAGGGGCCGTTAATGAAAAACTGTTTTTT

cdr3_length: 14
clone_size: NA
j_call: TRBJ1-1
d_call: NA
v_call: TRBV6-6
cdr3_aa: CASSLLRDGAEAFF
cdr3_nt: TGTGCCAGCAGTCTCCTTAGGGATGGGGCTGAAGCTTTCTTT

cdr3_length: 15
clone_size: NA
j_call: TRBJ1-5
d_call: TRBD1
v_call: TRBV27
cdr3_aa: CASRLTGTGYQPQHF
cdr3_nt: TGTGCCAGCAGATTAACAGGGACAGGGTATCAGCCCCAGCATTTT

cdr3_length: 13
clone_size: NA
j_call: TRBJ1-5
d_call: NA
v_call: TRBV19
cdr3_aa: CASTASLNQPQHF
cdr3_nt: TGTGCCAGTACGGCCAGCCTCAATCAGCCCCAGCATTTT

cdr3_length: 14
clone_size: NA
j_call: TRBJ2-5
d_call: NA
v_call: TRBV28
cdr3_aa: CASSSLAVSETQYF
cdr3_nt: TGTGCCAGCAGTTCACTCGCGGTTAGTGAGACCCAGTACTTC

cdr3_length: 14
clone_size: NA
j_call: TRBJ1-6
d_call: NA
v_call: TRBV6-6
cdr3_aa: CASSQQVSNSPLHF
cdr3_nt: TGTGCCAGCAGTCAACAGGTATCAAATTCACCCCTCCACTTT

cdr3_length: 15
clone_size: NA
j_call: TRBJ2-5
d_call: TRBD2
v_call: TRBV14
cdr3_aa: CASSPSWGGRETQYF
cdr3_nt: TGTGCCAGCAGCCCCTCATGGGGGGGTAGGGAGACCCAGTACTTC

cdr3_length: 13
clone_size: NA
j_call: TRBJ2-7
d_call: TRBD1
v_call: TRBV4-2
cdr3_aa: CASSLGQGGEQYF
cdr3_nt: TGTGCCAGCAGCCTTGGACAGGGGGGCGAGCAGTACTTC